This is a list of T cell receptor beta chains from one sample in a study of a mutant IDH1 vaccine in newly diagnosed glioma. For these TCRs, the target antigens are not known. Here immunoSEQ multiplex PCR was the method, and the copy in TCRdb shows in-frame clones only, minus some. The sample yields about 58,000 clones, about 80% seen once. The material was PBMCs, obtained from a glioma patient whose treatment included an IDH1 peptide vaccine. Receptor source: a woman aged 45-60 years with glioma. Each CDR3 is given with its conserved first and last residue. A D gene is named only where the DNA matches it firmly. For some rows the clone size is stated as once, few or many, or as a class when expanded; others skip it.

j_gene	d_gene	v_gene	abundance	CDR3nt	CDR3aa
TRBJ1-1	-	TRBV4-1	-	TGCGCCAGCAGCCAAGCTATGACCACTGAAGCTTTCTTT	CASSQAMTTEAFF
TRBJ2-5	-	TRBV7-2	-	TGTGCCAGCAGCTTCCAATCTCAAGAGACCCAGTACTTC	CASSFQSQETQYF
TRBJ1-1	-	TRBV21-1	-	TGTGCCAGGGGACAGGGGAACACTGAAGCTTTCTTT	CARGQGNTEAFF
TRBJ2-7	-	TRBV19	-	TGTGCCAGTACGACAGGAGGGAGCTACGAGCAGTACTTC	CASTTGGSYEQYF
TRBJ1-2	-	TRBV28	-	TGTGCCAGCAGTCCCAGGAGGACTGGCTACACCTTC	CASSPRRTGYTF
TRBJ1-4	-	TRBV28	once	TGTGCCAGCAGTTTATTGAGGGGGGCTAATGAAAAACTGTTTTTT	CASSLLRGANEKLFF
TRBJ1-2	-	TRBV11-2	-	TGTGCCAGCAGCCCCGGGGGAGCTAACTATGGCTACACCTTC	CASSPGGANYGYTF
TRBJ1-1	-	TRBV6-1	-	TGTGCCAGCAGTCTCAGGCTGGACACTGAAGCTTTCTTT	CASSLRLDTEAFF
TRBJ1-4	TRBD1	TRBV13	-	TGTGCCAGCAGCTTAAAAGGGACAGCTCCAGAAAAACTGTTTTTT	CASSLKGTAPEKLFF
TRBJ1-4	TRBD1	TRBV10-3	-	TGTGCCATCAGTTCCGGGACAGGGGGCTCTAATGAAAAACTGTTTTTT	CAISSGTGGSNEKLFF
TRBJ2-7	-	TRBV7-8	-	TGTGCCAGCAGCCTCGGGGGCCGGCCCTCCGACGAGCAGTACTTC	CASSLGGRPSDEQYF
TRBJ2-3	-	TRBV19	-	TGTGCCAGTAGTATAGCGGGGGCGACAGATACGCAGTATTTT	CASSIAGATDTQYF
TRBJ2-2	-	TRBV28	-	TGTGCCAGCAGTTTAGGAACCGGCGGCGCCGGGGAGCTGTTTTTT	CASSLGTGGAGELFF
TRBJ1-2	TRBD1	TRBV28	-	TGTGCCAGCAGTTCCGACAGGGGAAATGGCTACACCTTC	CASSSDRGNGYTF
TRBJ2-2	-	TRBV28	-	TGTGCCAGCAGGGGTTGGCATAACACCGGGGAGCTGTTTTTT	CASRGWHNTGELFF
TRBJ1-6	-	TRBV30	few	TGTGCCTGGTCCAAAGGGGTGGATAATTCACCCCTCCACTTT	CAWSKGVDNSPLHF
TRBJ2-2	-	TRBV28	-	TGTGCCAGCGTCCTCGGACAGAACACCGGGGAGCTGTTTTTT	CASVLGQNTGELFF